This T cell receptor (beta chain) derives from a study of shared clonotypes between healthy human individuals. In the naive CD8 group, cells lacked CD45RO and were positively selected for CCR7, so terminally differentiated effector memory CD45RA+ cells were left out. Donors were healthy HIV-negative adults without recent acute infections or vaccinations. The CDR3 sequence is 14 residues long. Germline V gene data show CDR1 as MNHEY and CDR2 as SMNVEV (reference sequence). V was pared by 6 bases and J by 4 bases, with 6 bases of the junction left unmatched. Worth noting for this clone: Its target is not known.

Sequenced by immunoSEQ multiplex PCR; TCRdb stores in-frame clones only, minus some. The sample records roughly 2.1 million clones, under 95% being singletons. General study points: Unshared clonotypes carried lower generation probabilities than those common to all four donors. Although depth was large, rarefaction showed that sequencing of the sorted subsets was incomplete.

The chain has TRBV27 and TRBJ1-5; 7 bases fit TRBD1. This clonotype was obtained from a man in his late teens or twenties in good health. Some clones in this sample may be carry-over from other donors' samples. What was sequenced was naive CD8+ T cells from PBMCs. This CDR3 reads CASRPGQSNQPQHF. Written as DNA, the CDR3 is TGTGCCAGCAGGCCGGGACAGTCGAATCAGCCCCAGCATTTT.